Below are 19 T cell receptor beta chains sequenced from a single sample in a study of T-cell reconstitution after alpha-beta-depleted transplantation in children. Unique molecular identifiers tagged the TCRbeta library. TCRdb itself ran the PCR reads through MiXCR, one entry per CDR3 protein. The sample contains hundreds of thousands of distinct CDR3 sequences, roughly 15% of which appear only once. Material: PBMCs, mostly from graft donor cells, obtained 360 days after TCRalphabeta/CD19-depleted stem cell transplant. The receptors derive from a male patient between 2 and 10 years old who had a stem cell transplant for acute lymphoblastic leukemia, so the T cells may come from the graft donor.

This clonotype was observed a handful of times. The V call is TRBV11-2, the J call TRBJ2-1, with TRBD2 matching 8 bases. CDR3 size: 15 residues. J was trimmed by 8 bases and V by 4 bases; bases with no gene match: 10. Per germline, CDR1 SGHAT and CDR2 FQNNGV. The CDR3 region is CASSSRLAPVDEQFF. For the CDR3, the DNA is TGTGCCAGCAGCTCTCGACTAGCGCCAGTGGATGAGCAGTTCTTC.

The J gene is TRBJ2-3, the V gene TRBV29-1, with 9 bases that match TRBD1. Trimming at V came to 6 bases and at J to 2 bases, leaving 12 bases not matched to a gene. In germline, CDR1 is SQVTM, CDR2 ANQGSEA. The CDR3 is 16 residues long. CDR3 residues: CSVDRDRVTTTDTQYF. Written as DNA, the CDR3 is TGCAGCGTGGACAGGGACAGGGTTACCACCACAGATACGCAGTATTTT.

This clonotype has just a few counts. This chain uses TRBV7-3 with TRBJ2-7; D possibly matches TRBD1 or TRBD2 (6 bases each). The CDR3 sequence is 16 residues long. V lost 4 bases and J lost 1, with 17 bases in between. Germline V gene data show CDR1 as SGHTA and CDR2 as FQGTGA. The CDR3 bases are TGTGCCAGCAGCTCCATACCAGGGGAGGCGTCCTACGAGCAGTACTTC. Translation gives CASSSIPGEASYEQYF.

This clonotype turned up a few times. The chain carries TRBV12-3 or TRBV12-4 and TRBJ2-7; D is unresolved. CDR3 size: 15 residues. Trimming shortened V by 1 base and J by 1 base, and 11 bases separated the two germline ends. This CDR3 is CASSLEAGISYEQYF. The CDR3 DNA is TGTGCCAGCAGTTTAGAGGCAGGTATATCCTACGAGCAGTACTTC.

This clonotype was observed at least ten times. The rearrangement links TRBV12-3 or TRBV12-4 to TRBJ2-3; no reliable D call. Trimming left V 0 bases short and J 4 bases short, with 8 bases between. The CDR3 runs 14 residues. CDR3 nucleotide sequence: TGTGCCAGCAGTTTAGCGCTGGGGTCAGATACGCAGTATTTT. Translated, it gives CASSLALGSDTQYF.

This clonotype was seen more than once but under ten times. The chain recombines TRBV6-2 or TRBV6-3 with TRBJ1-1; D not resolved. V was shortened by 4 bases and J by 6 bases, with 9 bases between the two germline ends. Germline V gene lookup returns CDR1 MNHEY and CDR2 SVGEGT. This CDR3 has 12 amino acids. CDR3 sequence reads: CASSSINPEAFF. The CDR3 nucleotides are TGTGCCAGCAGTTCAATCAACCCTGAAGCTTTCTTT.

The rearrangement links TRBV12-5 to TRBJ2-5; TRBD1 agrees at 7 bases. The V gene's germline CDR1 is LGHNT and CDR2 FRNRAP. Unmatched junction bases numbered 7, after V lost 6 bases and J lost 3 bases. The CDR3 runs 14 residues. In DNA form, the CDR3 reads TGTGCTAGTGGCAGACAGGGTGGAAAAGAGACCCAGTACTTC. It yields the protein CASGRQGGKETQYF. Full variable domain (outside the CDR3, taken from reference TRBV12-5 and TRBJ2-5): DARVTQTPRHKVTEMGQEVTMRCQPILGHNTVFWYRQTMMQGLELLAYFRNRAPLDDSGMPKDRFSAEMPDATLATLKIQPSEPRDSAVYFCASGRQGGKETQYFGPGTRLLVL.

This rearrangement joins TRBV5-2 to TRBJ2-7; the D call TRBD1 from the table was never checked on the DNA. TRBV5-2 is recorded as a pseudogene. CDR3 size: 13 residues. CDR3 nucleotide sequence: TGTGCCATGGGCCCCGGGCGGGACTACGAGCAGTACTTC. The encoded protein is CAMGPGRDYEQYF.

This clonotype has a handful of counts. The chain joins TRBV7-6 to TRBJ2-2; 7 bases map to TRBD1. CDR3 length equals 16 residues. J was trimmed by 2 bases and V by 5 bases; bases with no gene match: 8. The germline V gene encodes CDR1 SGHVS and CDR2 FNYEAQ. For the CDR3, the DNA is TGTGCCAGCAGCCCACGGACAGGACTTAACACCGGGGAGCTGTTTTTT. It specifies CASSPRTGLNTGELFF.

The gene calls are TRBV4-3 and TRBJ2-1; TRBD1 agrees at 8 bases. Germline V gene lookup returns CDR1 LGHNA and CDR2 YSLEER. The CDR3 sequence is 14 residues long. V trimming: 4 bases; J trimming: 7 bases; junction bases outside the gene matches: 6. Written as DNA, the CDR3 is TGCGCCAGCAGCCGCGTTGGGGACAGGAATGAGCAGTTCTTC. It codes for CASSRVGDRNEQFF.

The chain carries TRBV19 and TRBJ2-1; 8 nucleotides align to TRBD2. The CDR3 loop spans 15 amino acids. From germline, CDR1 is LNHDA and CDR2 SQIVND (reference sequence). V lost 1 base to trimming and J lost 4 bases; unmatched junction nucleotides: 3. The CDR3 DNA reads TGTGCCAGTAGTATAGCTAGCGGGCAATACAATGAGCAGTTCTTC. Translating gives CASSIASGQYNEQFF.

CDR3 residues: CASSSTISSYEQYF. DNA for the CDR3: TGTGCCAGCAGTTCCACTATCAGTTCCTACGAGCAGTACTTC. This chain connects TRBV28 to TRBJ2-7; D gene uncertain. This CDR3 comprises 14 residues. Germline CDR1 and CDR2: MDHEN and SYDVKM. V was shortened by 4 bases and J by 1 base, with 11 bases between the two germline ends. The full variable domain, with the rest looked up from reference TRBV28 and TRBJ2-7, is DVKVTQSSRYLVKRTGEKVFLECVQDMDHENMFWYRQDPGLGLRLIYFSYDVKMKEKGDIPEGYSVSREKKERFSLILESASTNQTSMYLCASSSTISSYEQYFGPGTRLTVT.

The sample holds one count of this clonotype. CDR3 DNA: TGTGCCAGCAGCTTGGATAGACAAACCGGAGACACTGAAGCTTTCTTT. It specifies CASSLDRQTGDTEAFF. V usage is TRBV7-8 and J usage is TRBJ1-1, with D unclear. The germline V and J ends were trimmed by 3 bases and 3 bases, with 17 bases remaining between them. Per the germline V gene, CDR1 is SGHVS and CDR2 is FQNEAQ. The CDR3 totals 16 residues.

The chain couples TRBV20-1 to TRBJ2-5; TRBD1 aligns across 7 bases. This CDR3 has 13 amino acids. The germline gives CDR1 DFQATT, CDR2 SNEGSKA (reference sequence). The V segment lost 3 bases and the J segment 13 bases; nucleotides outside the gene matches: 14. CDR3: CSASWDSGPSGYF. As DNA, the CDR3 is TGCAGTGCTAGTTGGGACAGTGGGCCCTCAGGGTACTTC.

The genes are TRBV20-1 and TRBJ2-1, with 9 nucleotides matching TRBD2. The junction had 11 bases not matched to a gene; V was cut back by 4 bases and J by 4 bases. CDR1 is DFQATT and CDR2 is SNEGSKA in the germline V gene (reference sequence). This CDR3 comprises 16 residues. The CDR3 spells CSAMPLAGALYNEQFF. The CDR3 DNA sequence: TGCAGTGCTATGCCCTTAGCGGGAGCGCTGTACAATGAGCAGTTCTTC.

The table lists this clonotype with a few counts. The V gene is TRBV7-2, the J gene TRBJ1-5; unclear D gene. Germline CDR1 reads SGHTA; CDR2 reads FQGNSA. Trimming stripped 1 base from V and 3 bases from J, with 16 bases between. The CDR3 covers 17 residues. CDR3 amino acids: CASSLGFIGGYNQPQHF. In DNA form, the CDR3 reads TGTGCCAGCAGCTTAGGCTTCATAGGAGGGTACAATCAGCCCCAGCATTTT. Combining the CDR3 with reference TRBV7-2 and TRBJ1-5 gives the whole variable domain GAGVSQSPSNKVTEKGKDVELRCDPISGHTALYWYRQSLGQGLEFLIYFQGNSAPDKSGLPSDRFSAERTGGSVSTLTIQRTQQEDSAVYLCASSLGFIGGYNQPQHFGDGTRLSIL.

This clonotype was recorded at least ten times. The CDR3, as DNA: TGCAGCGTTGCGCCCCAGATGAACACTGAAGCTTTCTTT. It codes for CSVAPQMNTEAFF. The V call is TRBV29-1, the J call TRBJ1-1; no reliable D call. The CDR3 loop spans 13 amino acids. Trimming removed 4 bases at V and 0 bases at J, with 9 bases between. Germline V gene lookup returns CDR1 SQVTM and CDR2 ANQGSEA. The full variable domain, its missing parts supplied by reference TRBV29-1 and TRBJ1-1, is SAVISQKPSRDICQRGTSLTIQCQVDSQVTMMFWYRQQPGQSLTLIATANQGSEATYESGFVIDKFPISRPNLTFSTLTVSNMSPEDSSIYLCSVAPQMNTEAFFGQGTRLTVV.

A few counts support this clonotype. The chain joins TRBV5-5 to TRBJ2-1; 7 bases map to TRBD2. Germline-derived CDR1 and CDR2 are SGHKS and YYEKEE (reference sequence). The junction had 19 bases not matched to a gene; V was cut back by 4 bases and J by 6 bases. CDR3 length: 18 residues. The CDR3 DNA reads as TGTGCCAGCAGCGGCCATGGGCTAGCGGTAAGCCAATCCAATGAGCAGTTCTTC. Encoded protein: CASSGHGLAVSQSNEQFF.

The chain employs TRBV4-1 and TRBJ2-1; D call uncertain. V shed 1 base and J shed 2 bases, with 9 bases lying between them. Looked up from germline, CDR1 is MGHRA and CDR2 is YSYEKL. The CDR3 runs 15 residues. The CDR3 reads CASSQAPTPYNEQFF. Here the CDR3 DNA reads TGCGCCAGCAGCCAAGCTCCGACGCCCTACAATGAGCAGTTCTTC.